This entry lists 12 T cell receptor beta chains sequenced from one sample in a study of blood T cell repertoires in COVID-19. Sequencing used immunoSEQ multiplex PCR; TCRdb keeps in-frame clones, though not all of them. The repertoire holds around 190,000 clones, about four fifths seen once, with around 6.9% in the top ten. Sequenced material: peripheral blood. The receptors derive from a man aged 60-69 years with acute or convalescent COVID-19.

V usage is TRBV5-4 and J usage is TRBJ2-5; 14 bases fit TRBD2. V lost 3 bases to trimming and J lost 12 bases; unmatched junction nucleotides: 13. From germline, CDR1 is SGHNT and CDR2 YYREEE (reference sequence). The CDR3 extends over 16 amino acids. CDR3 DNA sequence: TGTGCCAGCAGCTCCGAGAATTCGGGACTAGCGGGAGATGAGTACTTC. Residues: CASSSENSGLAGDEYF.

This clone appeared a single time. The chain uses TRBV15 and TRBJ1-5; D is possibly TRBD1 (6 bases). The CDR3 is 16 residues long. From germline, CDR1 is LNHNV and CDR2 YYDKDF (reference sequence). V was shortened by 5 bases and J by 0 bases, with 14 bases between the two germline ends. CDR3 sequence: CATSLVGHNSNQPQHF. DNA of the CDR3: TGTGCCACCAGCCTTGTGGGACACAATAGCAATCAGCCCCAGCATTTT.

DNA for the CDR3: TGTGCCAGCAGTTTAACCCTCGGACTAGCGGGAGATCCCCACAATGAGCAGTTCTTC. Its protein product is CASSLTLGLAGDPHNEQFF. V usage is TRBV3-1 (or the pseudogene TRBV3-2) and J usage is TRBJ2-1; 13 bases are a match to TRBD2. The V and J ends lost 6 bases and 5 bases, in that order; junction bases with no gene match: 16. The CDR3 extends over 19 amino acids. Germline lookup yields CDR1 LGHDT and CDR2 YNNKEL (reference sequence).

This sequence joins TRBV24-1 and TRBJ2-1; 8 positions agree with TRBD2. CDR3 length: 14 residues. V lost 5 bases and J lost 2; bases outside the gene matches: 1. CDR1 KGHDR and CDR2 SFDVKD come from the germline V gene. CDR3 in DNA: TGTGCCACCAGTGGGCGGGGGGCCTACAATGAGCAGTTCTTC. Translation gives CATSGRGAYNEQFF.

The chain has TRBV3-1 (or the pseudogene TRBV3-2) and TRBJ2-1; TRBD2 matches 11 bases. Per germline, CDR1 LGHDT and CDR2 YNNKEL (reference sequence). The J segment lost 4 bases and the V segment lost 3 bases, leaving 8 bases of the junction unmatched. The CDR3 has 17 amino acids. The CDR3 DNA reads TGTGCCAGCAGCCATACTTCCGGGACTAGCGGTTACAATGAGCAGTTCTTC. Its translation: CASSHTSGTSGYNEQFF.

The CDR3 DNA reads TGCGCCAGCAGCTTAGGACAGTCCGGGAGGAGGACTGAAGCTTTCTTT. Translated, it gives CASSLGQSGRRTEAFF. The chain combines TRBV5-1 with TRBJ1-1; tentative D call: TRBD1 (6 bases). The V end was cut by 2 bases, the J end by 5 bases, with 19 bases between. CDR1 is SGHRS, CDR2 YFSETQ, per germline. This CDR3 comprises 16 residues.

This clone was found once. The V and J genes are TRBV6-1 and TRBJ2-2, with 13 nucleotides matching TRBD2. This CDR3 is built from 17 residues. V shed 4 bases and J 4 bases; nucleotides not matched to a gene: 6. The germline V gene has CDR1 MNHNS and CDR2 SASEGT. In nucleotides, the CDR3 is TGTGCCAGCAGTGGAACTAGCGGGAGGGCGATCACCGGGGAGCTGTTTTTT. Its translation: CASSGTSGRAITGELFF.

The chain employs TRBV5-8 and TRBJ1-5; no reliable D call. Trimming took off 0 bases at V and 2 bases at J, with 12 bases between the two ends. This CDR3 comprises 16 residues. Germline V lookup: CDR1 SGHTS, CDR2 YDEGEE. CDR3 bases: TGTGCCAGCAGCTTGGAAAGAGGGATGGGCAATCAGCCCCAGCATTTT. Residues: CASSLERGMGNQPQHF.

The genes are TRBV14 and TRBJ2-1; 7 positions match TRBD2. Germline loops: CDR1 SGHDN, CDR2 FVKESK. V lost 4 bases to trimming and J lost 7 bases; unmatched junction nucleotides: 10. The CDR3 is 15 residues long. This CDR3 reads CASSLLAGAFNEQFF. The DNA of the CDR3 is TGTGCCAGCAGCCTTCTGGCGGGAGCTTTTAATGAGCAGTTCTTC.

V is TRBV30 and J is TRBJ1-6; D is possibly TRBD1 (5 bases). Germline V gene data show CDR1 as GTSNPN and CDR2 as SVGIG (reference sequence). The CDR3 length is 13 residues. V was clipped by 4 bases and J by 7 bases, with 11 bases between them. The CDR3, as DNA: TGTGCCTGGACAGGGTGGCTCAATTCACCCCTCCACTTT. As protein: CAWTGWLNSPLHF. Combining the CDR3 with reference TRBV30 and TRBJ1-6 gives the whole variable domain SQTIHQWPATLVQPVGSPLSLECTVEGTSNPNLYWYRQAAGRGLQLLFYSVGIGQISSEVPQNLSASRPQDRQFILSSKKLLLSDSGFYLCAWTGWLNSPLHFGNGTRLTVT.

The CDR3, as DNA: TGCGCCAGCATAGAGGGAGGAGCGGGAGGTGGGTACGAGCAGTACTTC. The encoded protein is CASIEGGAGGGYEQYF. The chain has TRBV10-2 and TRBJ2-7; TRBD2 agrees at 9 bases. The CDR3 runs 16 residues. J was trimmed by 4 bases and V by 7 bases; bases with no gene match: 14. Germline-derived CDR1 and CDR2 are WSHSY and SAAADI.

The chain couples TRBV25-1 to TRBJ2-1; 7 bases map to TRBD2. V was pared by 7 bases and J by 0 bases, with 3 bases of the junction left unmatched. This CDR3 is 14 amino acids long. The germline CDR1 and CDR2 sequences are MGHDK and SYGVNS. Here the CDR3 reads CASKPGGSYNEQFF. The CDR3 bases are TGTGCCAGCAAGCCGGGAGGCTCCTACAATGAGCAGTTCTTC.